The clone carrying this TCR beta chain was detected many times. Its cognate antigen is unknown. This record comes from a study of T cells in Graves' hyperthyroidism and ophthalmopathy. Study information: At initial diagnosis, before any treatment had begun, peripheral blood was obtained. Study results and caveats: Before onset, by a median of about seven months, the model predicted ophthalmopathy.

V gave up 5 bases and J gave up 0 bases; unmatched junction bases: 5. Germline-derived CDR1 and CDR2 are SGHAT and FQNNGV. This CDR3 has 16 amino acids. It was RNA transcripts that yielded the amplified TCR beta CDR3 regions. HTBI primers were employed in a first-round RT-PCR of the TCR CDR3. MiXCR was run by TCRdb on the multiplex PCR reads, yielding one entry per CDR3 protein. This table holds hundreds of thousands of distinct CDR3 sequences, 13% to 15% found once. Clinical Activity Scores of at least 3, NOSPECS grades of at least 4 and durations under 3 months characterized ophthalmopathy patients. Thyroid ultrasound, orbital computed tomography, clinical symptoms, and serum thyroxine and TRAb underpinned diagnoses.

V usage is TRBV11-2 and J usage is TRBJ2-3; TRBD2 matches at 10 bases. The TCR comes from a woman aged 45-59 years with Graves' ophthalmopathy. The sample comprised blood. This CDR3 reads CASSLVSGRSTDTQYF. CDR3 DNA: TGTGCCAGCAGCCTCGTTAGCGGGAGGAGCACAGATACGCAGTATTTT.